Sequencing of this T cell receptor beta chain was carried out in a study of response to subunit inactivated influenza vaccine. TCRdb reanalysed the RT-PCR reads using MiXCR and keeps one entry per CDR3 protein. The table has around 570,000 distinct CDR3 sequences, about 11% seen once. The V end was cut by 2 bases, the J end by 0 bases, with 11 bases between. CDR1 is SEHNR and CDR2 is FQNEAQ in the germline V gene (reference sequence). CDR3 length equals 16 residues. These data also featured in a second study, about T cells expressing NK-cell markers. That source adds: Scientists made TCR beta cDNA using 5'RACE template switching with UMIs. It was sorted CD3+CD56-NKG2C+, CD3+CD56+NKG2C- and CD3+CD56+NKG2C+ T cells that provided the TCR beta repertoires. Seven of the eight sequenced donors were classified as HCMV-seropositive, and one was classified as seronegative. Top CD8+ clonotypes included the dominant CD3+CD56+NKG2C+ clonotypes in six donors. The HCMV specificity of the expanded NKG2C+ T cell clones stayed unresolved.

Sample: PBMCs from blood, taken on the day of vaccination. The sequence derives from a man in his fifties who received an inactivated influenza vaccine. The rearrangement joins TRBV7-9 to TRBJ2-1; maybe TRBD2 (6 bases). CDR3 in DNA: TGTGCCAGCAGCTTAAGGGACGGGAGCTCCTACAATGAGCAGTTCTTC. It yields the protein CASSLRDGSSYNEQFF.